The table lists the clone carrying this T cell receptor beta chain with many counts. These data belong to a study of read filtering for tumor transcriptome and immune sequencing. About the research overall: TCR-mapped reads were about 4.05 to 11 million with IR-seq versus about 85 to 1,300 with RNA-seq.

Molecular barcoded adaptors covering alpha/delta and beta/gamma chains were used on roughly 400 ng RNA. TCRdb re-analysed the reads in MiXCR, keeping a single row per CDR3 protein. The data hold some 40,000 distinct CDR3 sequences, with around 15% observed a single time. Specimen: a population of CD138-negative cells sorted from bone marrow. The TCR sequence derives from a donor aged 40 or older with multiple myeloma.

The CDR3 protein is CASSQALDRAYGYTF. CDR3 in DNA: TGTGCCAGCAGCCAAGCGCTCGACAGGGCCTATGGCTACACCTTC. The chain has TRBV4-2 and TRBJ1-2, with 7 bases lining up with TRBD1. The CDR3 is 15 residues long. V dropped 1 base and J dropped 4; count of bases not matched to a gene: 6. The germline V gene has CDR1 LGHNA and CDR2 YNFKEQ.